This T cell receptor beta chain was recorded in a study of technical replicates of blood from a few donors (dated by TCRdb to about 2017). CDR1 SEHNR and CDR2 FQNEAQ were looked up in the germline V gene (reference sequence). The CDR3 numbers 15 residues from cysteine through phenylalanine. Kept here is only the CDR3 DNA, which spans 45 bases and is read in frame from base 1. Trimming takes 6 bases from V and 11 bases from J, and the germline ends sit 25 bases apart. This clone was seen once. Its antigen remains unidentified. The input lacks base qualities; no much larger clone sits a single base away. The library was obtained by the immunoSEQ multiplex PCR assay. TCRdb holds this immuneACCESS table with in-frame rearrangements only. Some clones are missing; in checked studies, unresolved V genes explain under half, and the rest has no known cause. The sample includes fewer than 90,000 clones, with around 97% observed a single time. The ten most abundant clones make up roughly 0.2% of the sample.

The specimen sequenced was T cells isolated from PBMCs. The chain is encoded by TRBV7-9 joined to TRBJ1-1; the D segment could be TRBD1, given 6 matching bases. This receptor was taken from a human donor in good health. The CDR3 protein: CASRWKGQAEKEAFF. In nucleotides, the sequence is TGTGCCAGCAGGTGGAAGGGACAAGCCGAAAAGGAGGCTTTCTTT. Full variable domain (CDR3 extended with the reference TRBV7-9 and TRBJ1-1 proteins): DTGVSQNPRHKITKRGQNVTFRCDPISEHNRLYWYRQTLGQGPEFLTYFQNEAQLEKSRLLSDRFSAERPKGSFSTLEIQRTEQGDSAMYLCASRWKGQAEKEAFFGQGTRLTVV.